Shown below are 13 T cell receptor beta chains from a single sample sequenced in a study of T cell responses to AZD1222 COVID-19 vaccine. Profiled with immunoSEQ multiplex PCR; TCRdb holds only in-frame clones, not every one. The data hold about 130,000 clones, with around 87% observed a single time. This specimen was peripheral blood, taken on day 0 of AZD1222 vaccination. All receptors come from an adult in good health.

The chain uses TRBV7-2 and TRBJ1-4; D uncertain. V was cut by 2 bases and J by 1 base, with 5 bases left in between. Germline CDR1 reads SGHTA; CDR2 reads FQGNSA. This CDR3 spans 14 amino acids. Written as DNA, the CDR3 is TGTGCCAGCAGCTTATTAGTAACTAATGAAAAACTGTTTTTT. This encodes CASSLLVTNEKLFF.

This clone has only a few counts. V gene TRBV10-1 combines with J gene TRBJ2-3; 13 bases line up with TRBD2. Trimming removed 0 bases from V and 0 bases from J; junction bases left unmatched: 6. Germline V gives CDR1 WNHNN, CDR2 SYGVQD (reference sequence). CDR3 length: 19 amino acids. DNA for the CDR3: TGCGCCAGCAGTGAGTCACTTATGGGACTAGCGGGGAGCACAGATACGCAGTATTTT. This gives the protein CASSESLMGLAGSTDTQYF.

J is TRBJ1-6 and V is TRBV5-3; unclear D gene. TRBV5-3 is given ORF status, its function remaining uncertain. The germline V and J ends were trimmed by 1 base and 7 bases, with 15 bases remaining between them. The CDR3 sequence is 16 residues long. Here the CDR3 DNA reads TGTGCCAGAAGCTTGTTAGAGGGATGGAAGAATTCACCCCTCCACTTT. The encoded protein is CARSLLEGWKNSPLHF.

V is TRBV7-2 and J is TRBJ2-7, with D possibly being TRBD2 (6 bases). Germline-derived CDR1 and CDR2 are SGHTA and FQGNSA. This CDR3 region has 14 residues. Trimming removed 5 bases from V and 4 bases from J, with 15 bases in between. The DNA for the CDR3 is TGTGCCAGCAGCCCGCAGGAGGGGCGGTACGAGCAGTACTTC. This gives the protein CASSPQEGRYEQYF.

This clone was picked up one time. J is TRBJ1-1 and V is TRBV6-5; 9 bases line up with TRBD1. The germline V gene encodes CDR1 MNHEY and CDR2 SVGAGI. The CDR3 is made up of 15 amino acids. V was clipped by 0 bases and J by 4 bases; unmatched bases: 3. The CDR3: CASSYSRTGATEAFF. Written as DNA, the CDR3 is TGTGCCAGCAGTTACTCGAGGACAGGGGCCACTGAAGCTTTCTTT.

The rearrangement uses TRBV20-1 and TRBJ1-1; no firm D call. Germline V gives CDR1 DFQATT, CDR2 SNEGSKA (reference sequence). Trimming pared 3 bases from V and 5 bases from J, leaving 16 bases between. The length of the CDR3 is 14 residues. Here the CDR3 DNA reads TGCAGTGCTAGTATGAAGGGTGGTACGACTGAAGCTTTCTTT. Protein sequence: CSASMKGGTTEAFF.

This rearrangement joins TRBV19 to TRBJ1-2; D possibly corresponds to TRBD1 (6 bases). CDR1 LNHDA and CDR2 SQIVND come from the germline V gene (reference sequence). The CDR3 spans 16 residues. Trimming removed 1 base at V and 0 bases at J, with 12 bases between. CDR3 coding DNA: TGTGCCAGTAGTATAGTGGACAGCGGCACTAACTATGGCTACACCTTC. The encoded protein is CASSIVDSGTNYGYTF.

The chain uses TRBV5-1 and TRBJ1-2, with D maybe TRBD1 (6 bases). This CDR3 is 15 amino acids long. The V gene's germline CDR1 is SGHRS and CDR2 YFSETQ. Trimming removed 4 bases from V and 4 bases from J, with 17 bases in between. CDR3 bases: TGCGCCAGCAGCCTACGGGACACGGAAACCTATGGCTACACCTTC. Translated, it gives CASSLRDTETYGYTF.

The CDR3 sequence: CASSLSTRTGGIGYGYTF. The CDR3 DNA reads TGTGCCAGCAGTTTATCGACAAGGACAGGGGGCATCGGCTATGGCTACACCTTC. The chain combines TRBV28 with TRBJ1-2; TRBD1 matches at 11 bases. This CDR3 contains 18 residues. Unmatched junction bases numbered 11, after V lost 1 base and J lost 4 bases. The germline gives CDR1 MDHEN, CDR2 SYDVKM.

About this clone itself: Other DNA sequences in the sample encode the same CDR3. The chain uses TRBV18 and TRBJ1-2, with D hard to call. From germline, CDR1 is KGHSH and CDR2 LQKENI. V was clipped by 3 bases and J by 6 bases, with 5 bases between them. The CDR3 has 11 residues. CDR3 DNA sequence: TGTGCCAGCTCACCGGGAGATGGCTACACCTTC. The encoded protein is CASSPGDGYTF.

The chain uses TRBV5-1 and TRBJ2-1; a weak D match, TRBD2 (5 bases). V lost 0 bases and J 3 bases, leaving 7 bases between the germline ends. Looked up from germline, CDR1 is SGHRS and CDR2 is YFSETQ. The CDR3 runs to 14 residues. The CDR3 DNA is TGCGCCAGCAGCTTGGGTCGGGGCTACAATGAGCAGTTCTTC. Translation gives CASSLGRGYNEQFF.

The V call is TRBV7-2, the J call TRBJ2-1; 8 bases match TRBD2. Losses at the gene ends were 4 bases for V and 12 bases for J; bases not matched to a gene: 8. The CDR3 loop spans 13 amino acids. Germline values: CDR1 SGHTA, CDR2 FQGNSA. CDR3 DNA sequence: TGTGCCAGCAGCTCAACGGGGGGGCGGGGGCAGTTCTTC. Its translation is CASSSTGGRGQFF. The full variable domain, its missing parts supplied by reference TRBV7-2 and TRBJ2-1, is GAGVSQSPSNKVTEKGKDVELRCDPISGHTALYWYRQSLGQGLEFLIYFQGNSAPDKSGLPSDRFSAERTGGSVSTLTIQRTQQEDSAVYLCASSSTGGRGQFFGPGTRLTVL.

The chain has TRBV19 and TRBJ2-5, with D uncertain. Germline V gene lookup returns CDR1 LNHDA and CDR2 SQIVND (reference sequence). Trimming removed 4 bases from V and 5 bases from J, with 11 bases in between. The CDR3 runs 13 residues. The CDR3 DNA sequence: TGTGCCAGTAGTAGTCGGGTTTGGGAGACCCAGTACTTC. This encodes CASSSRVWETQYF.